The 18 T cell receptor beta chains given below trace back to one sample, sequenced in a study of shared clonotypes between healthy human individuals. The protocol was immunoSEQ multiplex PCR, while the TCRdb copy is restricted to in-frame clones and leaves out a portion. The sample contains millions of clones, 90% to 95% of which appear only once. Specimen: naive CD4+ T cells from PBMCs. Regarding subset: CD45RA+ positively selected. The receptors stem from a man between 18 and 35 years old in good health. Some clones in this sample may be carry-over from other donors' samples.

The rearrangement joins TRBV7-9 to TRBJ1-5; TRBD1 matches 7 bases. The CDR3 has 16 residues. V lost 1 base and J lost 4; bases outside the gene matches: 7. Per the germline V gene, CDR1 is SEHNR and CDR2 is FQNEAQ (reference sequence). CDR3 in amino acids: CASSLGAGGGNQPQHF. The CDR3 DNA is TGTGCCAGCAGCTTAGGAGCAGGGGGTGGTAATCAGCCCCAGCATTTT.

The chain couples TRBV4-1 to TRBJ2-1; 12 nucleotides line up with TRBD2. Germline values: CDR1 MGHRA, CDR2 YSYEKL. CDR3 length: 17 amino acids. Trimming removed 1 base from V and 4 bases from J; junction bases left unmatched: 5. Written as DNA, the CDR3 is TGCGCCAGCAGCCAAGGCCCCGGGACTAGCGGGTACAATGAGCAGTTCTTC. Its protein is CASSQGPGTSGYNEQFF.

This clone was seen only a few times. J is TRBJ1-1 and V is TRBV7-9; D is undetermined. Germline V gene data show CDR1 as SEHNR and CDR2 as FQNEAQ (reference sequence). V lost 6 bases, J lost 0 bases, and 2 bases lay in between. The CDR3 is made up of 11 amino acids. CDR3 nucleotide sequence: TGTGCCAGCAGGGTGAACACTGAAGCTTTCTTT. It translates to CASRVNTEAFF.

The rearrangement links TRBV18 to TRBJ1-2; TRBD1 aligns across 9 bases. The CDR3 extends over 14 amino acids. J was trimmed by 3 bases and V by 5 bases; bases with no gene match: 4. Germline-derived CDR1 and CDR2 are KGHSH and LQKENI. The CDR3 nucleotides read TGTGCCAGCTCATCGGACAGGGGATACTATGGCTACACCTTC. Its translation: CASSSDRGYYGYTF.

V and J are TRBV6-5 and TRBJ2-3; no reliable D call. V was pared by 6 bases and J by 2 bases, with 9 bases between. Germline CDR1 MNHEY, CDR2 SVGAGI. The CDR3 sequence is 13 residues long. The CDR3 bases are TGTGCCAGCAGCCGGGCAGCCACAGATACGCAGTATTTT. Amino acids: CASSRAATDTQYF.

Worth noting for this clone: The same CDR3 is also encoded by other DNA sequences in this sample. The CDR3: CASSLDRGYGYTF. The DNA for the CDR3 is TGTGCCAGCAGCTTAGACCGGGGCTATGGCTACACCTTC. The V call is TRBV7-2, the J call TRBJ1-2; D remains unclear. Trimming took off 1 base at V and 4 bases at J, with 7 bases between the two ends. The V gene's germline CDR1 is SGHTA and CDR2 FQGNSA. The CDR3 loop spans 13 amino acids.

The CDR3 region is CASSVARPTDTQYF. CDR3 coding DNA: TGTGCCAGCAGCGTCGCCAGGCCCACAGATACGCAGTATTTT. The V call is TRBV9, the J call TRBJ2-3; D is ambiguous. The CDR3 extends over 14 amino acids. Germline V lookup: CDR1 SGDLS, CDR2 YYNGEE. Trimming shortened V by 2 bases and J by 2 bases, and 9 bases separated the two germline ends.

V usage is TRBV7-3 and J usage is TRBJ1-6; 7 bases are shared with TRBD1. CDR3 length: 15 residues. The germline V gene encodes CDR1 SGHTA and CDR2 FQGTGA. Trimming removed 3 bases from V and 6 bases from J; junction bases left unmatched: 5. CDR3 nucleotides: TGTGCCAGCAGCTTGCGACAGGGTGCTAATTCACCCCTCCACTTT. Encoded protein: CASSLRQGANSPLHF.

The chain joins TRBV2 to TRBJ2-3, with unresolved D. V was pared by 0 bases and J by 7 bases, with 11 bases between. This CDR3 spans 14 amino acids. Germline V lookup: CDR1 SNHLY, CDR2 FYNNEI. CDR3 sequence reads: CASSEAVSTNTQYF. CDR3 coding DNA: TGTGCCAGCAGTGAAGCGGTATCTACCAATACGCAGTATTTT.

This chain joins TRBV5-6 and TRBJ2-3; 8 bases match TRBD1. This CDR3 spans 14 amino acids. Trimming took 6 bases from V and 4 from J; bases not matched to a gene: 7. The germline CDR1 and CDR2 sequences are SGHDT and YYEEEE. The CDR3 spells CASILGQVADTQYF. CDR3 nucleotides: TGTGCCAGCATCCTGGGACAGGTAGCAGATACGCAGTATTTT.

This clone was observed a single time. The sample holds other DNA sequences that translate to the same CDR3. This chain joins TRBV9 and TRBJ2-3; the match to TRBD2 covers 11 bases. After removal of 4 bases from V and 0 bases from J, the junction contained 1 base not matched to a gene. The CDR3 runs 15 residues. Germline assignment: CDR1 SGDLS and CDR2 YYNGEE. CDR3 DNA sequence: TGTGCCAGCAGCCCTAGCGGGAGGAGCACAGATACGCAGTATTTT. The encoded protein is CASSPSGRSTDTQYF. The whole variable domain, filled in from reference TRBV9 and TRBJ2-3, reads DSGVTQTPKHLITATGQRVTLRCSPRSGDLSVYWYQQSLDQGLQFLIQYYNGEERAKGNILERFSAQQFPDLHSELNLSSLELGDSALYFCASSPSGRSTDTQYFGPGTRLTVL.

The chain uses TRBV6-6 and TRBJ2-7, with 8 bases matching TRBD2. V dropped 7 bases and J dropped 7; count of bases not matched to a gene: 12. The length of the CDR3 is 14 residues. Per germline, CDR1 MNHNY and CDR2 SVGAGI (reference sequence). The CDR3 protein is CASNLLAGSREQYF. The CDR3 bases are TGTGCCAGCAACCTTTTAGCGGGGTCTCGGGAGCAGTACTTC.

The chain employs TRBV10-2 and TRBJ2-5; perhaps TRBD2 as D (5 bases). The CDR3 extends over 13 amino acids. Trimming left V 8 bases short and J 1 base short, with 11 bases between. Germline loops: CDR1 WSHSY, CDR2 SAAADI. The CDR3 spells CASVAYRQETQYF. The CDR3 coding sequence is TGCGCCAGCGTAGCGTACCGCCAAGAGACCCAGTACTTC.

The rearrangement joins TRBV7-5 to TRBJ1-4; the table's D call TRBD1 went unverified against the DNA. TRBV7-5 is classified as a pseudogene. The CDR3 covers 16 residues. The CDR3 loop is CVRSLASGQTNEKLFF. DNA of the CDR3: TGTGTCAGAAGCTTAGCATCAGGACAAACTAATGAAAAACTGTTTTTT.

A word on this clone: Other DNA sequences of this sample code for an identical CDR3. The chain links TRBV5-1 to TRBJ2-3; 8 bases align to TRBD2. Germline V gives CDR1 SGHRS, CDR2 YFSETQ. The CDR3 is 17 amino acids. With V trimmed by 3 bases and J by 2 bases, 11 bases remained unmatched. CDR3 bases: TGCGCCAGCAGCTCCGGGCCCACTAGCGGTAACACAGATACGCAGTATTTT. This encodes CASSSGPTSGNTDTQYF.

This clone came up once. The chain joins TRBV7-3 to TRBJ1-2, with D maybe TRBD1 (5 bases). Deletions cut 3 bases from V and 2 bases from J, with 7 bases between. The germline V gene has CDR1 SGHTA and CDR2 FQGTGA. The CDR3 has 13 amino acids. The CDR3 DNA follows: TGTGCCAGCAGCTTTGGGGCAAACTATGGCTACACCTTC. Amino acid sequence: CASSFGANYGYTF. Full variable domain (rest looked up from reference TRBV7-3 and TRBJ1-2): GAGVSQTPSNKVTEKGKYVELRCDPISGHTALYWYRQSLGQGPEFLIYFQGTGAADDSGLPNDRFFAVRPEGSVSTLKIQRTERGDSAVYLCASSFGANYGYTFGSGTRLTVV.

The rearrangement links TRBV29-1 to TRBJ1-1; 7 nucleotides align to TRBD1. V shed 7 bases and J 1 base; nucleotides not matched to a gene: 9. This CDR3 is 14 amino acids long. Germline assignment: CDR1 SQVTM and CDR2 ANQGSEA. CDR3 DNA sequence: TGCAGCGCGACTGATAGGGGGCGGAACACTGAAGCTTTCTTT. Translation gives CSATDRGRNTEAFF.

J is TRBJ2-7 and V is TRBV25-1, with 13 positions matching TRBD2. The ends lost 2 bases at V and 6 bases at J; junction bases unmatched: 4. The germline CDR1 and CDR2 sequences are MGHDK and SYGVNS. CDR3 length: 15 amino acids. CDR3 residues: CASSEGTSGKAEQYF. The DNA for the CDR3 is TGTGCCAGCAGTGAAGGGACTAGCGGGAAAGCCGAGCAGTACTTC.